This entry lists 22 T cell receptor beta chains sequenced from one sample in a study of blood T cell repertoires in COVID-19. Method: immunoSEQ multiplex PCR; TCRdb's copy keeps in-frame clones and lacks some. The repertoire consists of 120,000 to 150,000 clones, with over 75% occurring once and the leading ten covering around 3.9%. Sequencing was done on a sample of PBMCs or T cells enriched from blood (not recorded which). These receptors were taken from a man aged 45-60 years in a cohort exposed to, infected with or recovered from COVID-19 (not recorded which).

Only one count was recorded for this clone. This chain links TRBV19 with TRBJ2-1; the D gene is possibly TRBD1 (5 bases). Trimming took off 0 bases at V and 1 base at J, with 7 bases between the two ends. This CDR3 has 15 amino acids. Germline CDR1 and CDR2: LNHDA and SQIVND (reference sequence). CDR3: CASSIDQGSYNEQFF. The CDR3 bases are TGTGCCAGTAGTATAGATCAGGGTTCCTACAATGAGCAGTTCTTC.

The chain uses TRBV27 and TRBJ2-7, with D maybe TRBD2 (6 bases). Trimming cost V 4 bases and J 3 bases, with 10 bases left between them. This CDR3 spans 13 amino acids. CDR1 MNHEY and CDR2 SMNVEV come from the germline V gene (reference sequence). The CDR3 DNA is TGTGCCAGCAGTTGGGGGACTCACTACGAGCAGTACTTC. It encodes CASSWGTHYEQYF.

This clone was seen more than once but under ten times. The chain couples TRBV7-9 to TRBJ2-7; 7 bases fit TRBD1. The CDR3 consists of 14 residues. Germline V gene lookup returns CDR1 SEHNR and CDR2 FQNEAQ (reference sequence). V lost 7 bases and J lost 4; bases outside the gene matches: 10. In nucleotides, the CDR3 is TGTGCCAGCAACTTTATGGAGGACAGGTACGAGCAGTACTTC. It specifies CASNFMEDRYEQYF.

This clone was detected a few times. This rearrangement joins TRBV7-2 to TRBJ2-7; D not certain. CDR1 and CDR2 from the germline V gene are SGHTA and FQGNSA. V lost 7 bases to trimming and J lost 0 bases, with 10 bases between them. The CDR3 length is 13 residues. For the CDR3, the DNA is TGTGCCAGCATGGGCCCTAACTCCTACGAGCAGTACTTC. Protein: CASMGPNSYEQYF.

V gene TRBV9 combines with J gene TRBJ1-1; TRBD1 aligns across 9 bases. CDR3 length: 14 residues. Trimming took 4 bases from V and 4 from J; bases not matched to a gene: 5. Germline assignment: CDR1 SGDLS and CDR2 YYNGEE. CDR3: CASSNTGGVTEAFF. Here the CDR3 DNA reads TGTGCCAGCAGCAACACAGGGGGCGTCACTGAAGCTTTCTTT.

The chain links TRBV11-2 to TRBJ2-1; 13 positions agree with TRBD2. The CDR3 has 15 residues. Germline-derived CDR1 and CDR2 are SGHAT and FQNNGV. With V trimmed by 4 bases and J by 4 bases, 1 base remained unmatched. The CDR3 spells CASSSGLAGYNEQFF. DNA for the CDR3: TGTGCCAGCAGCTCGGGACTAGCGGGGTACAATGAGCAGTTCTTC.

V usage is TRBV20-1 and J usage is TRBJ1-4; TRBD1 aligns across 10 bases. The CDR3 sequence is 15 residues long. Germline lookup yields CDR1 DFQATT and CDR2 SNEGSKA (reference sequence). Unmatched junction bases numbered 8, after V lost 3 bases and J lost 7 bases. CDR3 nucleotide sequence: TGCAGTGCTAGTGACTCGACAGGGGGCAGTGAAAAACTGTTTTTT. This encodes CSASDSTGGSEKLFF.

This chain's CDR3 is CASSTLGAGVGSYGYTF. The CDR3 bases are TGTGCCAGTAGTACTCTGGGTGCGGGGGTGGGGTCCTATGGCTACACCTTC. The chain carries TRBV19 and TRBJ1-2, with D possibly matching TRBD1 (5 bases). This CDR3 has 17 residues. V lost 4 bases and J 4 bases, leaving 22 bases between the germline ends. Germline V gene data show CDR1 as LNHDA and CDR2 as SQIVND (reference sequence).

This clone appeared a few times. The V and J genes are TRBV10-3 and TRBJ1-2; TRBD1 matches at 11 bases. Per the germline V gene, CDR1 is ENHRY and CDR2 is SYGVKD. This CDR3 spans 16 amino acids. With 0 bases clipped from V and 3 bases from J, the junction kept 3 bases outside the gene matches. The CDR3 is CAISESAGQGDYGYTF. CDR3 nucleotide sequence: TGTGCCATCAGTGAGTCCGCGGGACAGGGGGACTATGGCTACACCTTC.

J is TRBJ2-1 and V is TRBV6-1; maybe TRBD2 (5 bases). Germline lookup yields CDR1 MNHNS and CDR2 SASEGT. The V gene lost 1 base and the J gene lost 3 bases, with 10 bases spanning the gap. The CDR3 extends over 15 amino acids. CDR3 residues: CASSEGLNLYNEQFF. The CDR3 region has the DNA TGTGCCAGCAGTGAAGGACTAAACCTCTACAATGAGCAGTTCTTC.

This clone was detected a few times. The rearrangement links TRBV11-3 to TRBJ2-2; 11 bases are a match to TRBD2. Trimming at V came to 7 bases and at J to 7 bases, leaving 11 bases not matched to a gene. The CDR3 runs 16 residues. Germline CDR1 reads SGHNT; CDR2 reads YENEEA. CDR3 protein: CASNPPGTSGFGELFF. The CDR3 DNA sequence: TGTGCCAGCAACCCACCCGGGACTAGCGGATTCGGGGAGCTGTTTTTT.

J is TRBJ2-5 and V is TRBV7-2; 7 nucleotides match TRBD2. Germline V lookup: CDR1 SGHTA, CDR2 FQGNSA. This CDR3 contains 14 residues. V lost 4 bases and J lost 5; bases outside the gene matches: 7. This CDR3 reads CASSSMGGVETQYF. In DNA, the CDR3 is TGTGCCAGCAGCTCCATGGGGGGGGTTGAGACCCAGTACTTC.

The V gene is TRBV7-2, the J gene TRBJ2-3, with 8 positions matching TRBD2. The CDR3 is made up of 16 amino acids. Trimming cost V 1 base and J 3 bases; bases outside gene matches: 6. Germline assignment: CDR1 SGHTA and CDR2 FQGNSA. The DNA of the CDR3 is TGTGCCAGCAGCTTAGTAGCGGGGATGGGGACAGATACGCAGTATTTT. Translating gives CASSLVAGMGTDTQYF.

The gene calls are TRBV6-1 and TRBJ1-5; no definite D call. V was shortened by 3 bases and J by 6 bases, with 3 bases between the two germline ends. Germline loops: CDR1 MNHNS, CDR2 SASEGT. This CDR3 region has 11 residues. The CDR3 DNA reads TGTGCCAGCAGTGAGGCTCAGCCCCAGCATTTT. It encodes CASSEAQPQHF.

The sample holds one count of this clone. The V gene is TRBV19, the J gene TRBJ1-2; the D is unclear. V was cut by 7 bases and J by 7 bases, with 19 bases left in between. Germline V CDR1 and CDR2: LNHDA, SQIVND (reference sequence). The length of the CDR3 is 14 residues. CDR3 in amino acids: CASTLGQSLFGYTF. The CDR3 bases are TGTGCCAGTACCCTAGGCCAGAGTCTTTTTGGCTACACCTTC.

The V call is TRBV5-1, the J call TRBJ2-7, with TRBD2 identical over 14 bases. The CDR3 contains 15 residues. Germline CDR1 reads SGHRS; CDR2 reads YFSETQ. The junction had 4 bases not matched to a gene; V was cut back by 2 bases and J by 6 bases. The CDR3 spells CASSFGLAGGSEQYF. DNA for the CDR3: TGCGCCAGCAGCTTCGGACTAGCGGGAGGTTCCGAGCAGTACTTC.

This rearrangement joins TRBV7-9 to TRBJ2-7; 9 bases line up with TRBD2. The CDR3 totals 14 residues. Germline V lookup: CDR1 SEHNR, CDR2 FQNEAQ (reference sequence). Germline trimming cut 4 bases from V and 6 bases from J; bases unmatched to any gene: 7. CDR3 sequence reads: CASSSPGTSLEQYF. The CDR3 nucleotides are TGTGCCAGCAGCTCCCCCGGGACTAGCCTCGAGCAGTACTTC.

The rearrangement joins TRBV5-1 to TRBJ2-1, with 7 bases lining up with TRBD2. The germline CDR1 and CDR2 sequences are SGHRS and YFSETQ. The CDR3 sequence is 17 residues long. V dropped 5 bases and J dropped 0; count of bases not matched to a gene: 11. The CDR3 DNA reads as TGCGCCAGCAGAAGTTTTAGCGGGCCGAGCTCCTACAATGAGCAGTTCTTC. It specifies CASRSFSGPSSYNEQFF.

J is TRBJ1-2 and V is TRBV9, with a weak D call TRBD1 (5 bases). Germline CDR1 SGDLS, CDR2 YYNGEE. V lost 2 bases and J lost 1, with 9 bases in between. This CDR3 is built from 14 residues. This CDR3 reads CASSVTENNYGYTF. For the CDR3, the DNA is TGTGCCAGCAGCGTGACAGAGAATAACTATGGCTACACCTTC.

V is TRBV3-1 (or the pseudogene TRBV3-2) and J is TRBJ1-6; TRBD1 matches 7 bases. The V and J ends lost 0 bases and 9 bases, in that order; junction bases with no gene match: 5. CDR1 is LGHDT, CDR2 YNNKEL, per germline (reference sequence). The CDR3 sequence is 15 residues long. The CDR3, as DNA: TGTGCCAGCAGCCAAGAATCAGGGGGTGGTTCACCCCTCCACTTT. Protein sequence: CASSQESGGGSPLHF.

The V call is TRBV10-3, the J call TRBJ1-1, with 10 bases identical to TRBD1. There are 12 residues in the CDR3. Germline CDR1 reads ENHRY; CDR2 reads SYGVKD. The junction had 3 bases not matched to a gene; V was cut back by 6 bases and J by 8 bases. DNA for the CDR3: TGTGCCATCAGCGACAGGGGGCTCGAAGCTTTCTTT. Translating it yields CAISDRGLEAFF.

The rearrangement links TRBV19 to TRBJ1-2; D remains unclear. V was shortened by 7 bases and J by 4 bases, with 10 bases between the two germline ends. This CDR3 contains 12 residues. The germline V gene encodes CDR1 LNHDA and CDR2 SQIVND (reference sequence). CDR3 DNA: TGTGCCAGTAAGTGGGGAGTCTATGGCTACACCTTC. This translates into CASKWGVYGYTF.